This T cell receptor (beta chain) originates from a study of cytomegalovirus exposure and HLA in healthy donors. With 60 Vbeta and 13 Jbeta primers, the PCR was carried out. Clones were read by immunoSEQ multiplex PCR, and TCRdb kept only the in-frame ones, dropping some. The sample lists some 190,000 clones, 81% seen once, with roughly 3.1% in the top ten. This clone was observed a single time. The V and J ends lost 8 bases and 6 bases, in that order; junction bases with no gene match: 9. The CDR3 is 14 amino acids. Germline CDR1 MNHEY, CDR2 SMNVEV (reference sequence). Specimen: PBMCs. The sequence derives from a man aged 40-49 years in good health and CMV-seropositive. The chain combines TRBV27 with TRBJ2-1; 8 nucleotides line up with TRBD2. Here the CDR3 DNA reads TGTGCCAGCTCTTCGGGACTAGGACTCAATGAGCAGTTCTTC. Translated: CASSSGLGLNEQFF.